The 18 T cell receptor beta chains in this list originate from one sample, sequenced in a study of cytomegalovirus exposure and HLA in healthy donors (dated by TCRdb to 2016 to 2017). The library was prepared using the immunoSEQ multiplex PCR assay. The multiplex PCR relied on a mix of 60 forward primers for TCR Vbeta segments and 13 reverse primers for TCR Jbeta segments. TCRdb re-hosts the immuneACCESS table, in-frame sequences only. Its copies lack some clones; in the studies checked, an unresolved V gene accounts for under half of them, and the cause for the rest is not known. The sample contains some 120,000 clones, more than 80% of them found a single time. The leading ten clones occupy 1% of the sample. Sequencing was carried out using PBMCs. The origin of the receptors is a middle-aged man in good health and CMV-seronegative.

This chain joins TRBV7-2 and TRBJ1-1; TRBD1 matches 7 bases. Germline V gene data show CDR1 as SGHTA and CDR2 as FQGNSA. Trimming at V came to 5 bases and at J to 10 bases, leaving 4 bases not matched to a gene. The CDR3 length is 11 residues. The CDR3 nucleotides read TGTGCCAGCAGCACAGGGGTAGGAGCTTTCTTT. It encodes CASSTGVGAFF.

The gene calls are TRBV13 and TRBJ2-1; TRBD1 matches 7 bases. Germline trimming cut 0 bases from V and 8 bases from J; bases unmatched to any gene: 7. The CDR3 totals 15 residues. In germline, CDR1 is PRHDT, CDR2 FYEKMQ (reference sequence). CDR3 residues: CASSLGTGFRDEQFF. For the CDR3, the DNA is TGTGCCAGCAGCTTAGGGACAGGGTTTCGGGATGAGCAGTTCTTC.

The V call is TRBV5-1, the J call TRBJ1-6; D may be TRBD1 (5 bases). The V end was cut by 4 bases, the J end by 10 bases, with 18 bases between. Germline CDR1 SGHRS, CDR2 YFSETQ. CDR3 length equals 15 residues. The CDR3 bases are TGCGCCAGCAGCGAGTCAGGGTTGGGTGGATCACCCCTCCACTTT. Its protein is CASSESGLGGSPLHF.

The CDR3 DNA follows: TGTGCCAGCAAGGGGGCGTGGGAGACCCAGTACTTC. It yields the protein CASKGAWETQYF. The chain uses TRBV28 and TRBJ2-5; 7 bases line up with TRBD1. Germline V gives CDR1 MDHEN, CDR2 SYDVKM. Trimming cost V 7 bases and J 5 bases; bases outside gene matches: 4. The CDR3 loop spans 12 amino acids.

This chain joins TRBV7-2 and TRBJ2-5; 14 bases are a match to TRBD2. With 4 bases clipped from V and 3 bases from J, the junction kept 4 bases outside the gene matches. Germline CDR1 and CDR2: SGHTA and FQGNSA. The CDR3 has 16 residues. The CDR3 loop reads CASSSRLAGGKETQYF. The CDR3 DNA reads TGTGCCAGCAGCTCCAGACTAGCGGGAGGGAAAGAGACCCAGTACTTC.

The rearrangement links TRBV2 to TRBJ1-4; TRBD1 matches 8 bases. J lost 1 base, V lost 6 bases, and 7 bases had no gene match. Germline V lookup: CDR1 SNHLY, CDR2 FYNNEI. This CDR3 contains 16 residues. CDR3 DNA: TGTGCCAGCAGCGGACAGGGTACAAGAACTAATGAAAAACTGTTTTTT. Protein: CASSGQGTRTNEKLFF.

Written as DNA, the CDR3 is TGTGCCAGCAGAACAGGGTCAGCTAATGAAAAACTGTTTTTT. Protein: CASRTGSANEKLFF. This chain joins TRBV2 and TRBJ1-4; maybe TRBD1 (6 bases). The V end was cut by 6 bases, the J end by 3 bases, with 11 bases between. Germline values: CDR1 SNHLY, CDR2 FYNNEI. This CDR3 comprises 14 residues.

This chain links TRBV5-1 with TRBJ1-4, with 9 bases lining up with TRBD1. The CDR3 loop spans 16 amino acids. Per germline, CDR1 SGHRS and CDR2 YFSETQ. J gave up 3 bases and V 3 bases, and 6 bases lay outside the gene matches. The CDR3 nucleotides are TGCGCCAGCAGCTCACAGGGGGCTTTGTCTAATGAAAAACTGTTTTTT. Its translation: CASSSQGALSNEKLFF.

The rearrangement uses TRBV5-6 and TRBJ2-3, with 13 bases aligning to TRBD2. The V gene end was trimmed by 2 bases and the J gene end by 6 bases; junction bases not matched to a gene: 3. The CDR3 extends over 15 amino acids. Per the germline V gene, CDR1 is SGHDT and CDR2 is YYEEEE. The CDR3 is CASSLGTSGVDTQYF. The CDR3 DNA is TGTGCCAGCAGCTTAGGGACTAGCGGGGTCGATACGCAGTATTTT.

The gene calls are TRBV27 and TRBJ2-7; 10 positions agree with TRBD1. After removal of 1 base from V and 2 bases from J, the junction contained 5 bases not matched to a gene. From germline, CDR1 is MNHEY and CDR2 SMNVEV (reference sequence). The CDR3 is 16 residues long. DNA of the CDR3: TGTGCCAGCAGTTTATACGGGACAGGGGCCCCCTACGAGCAGTACTTC. Residues: CASSLYGTGAPYEQYF.

The chain has TRBV7-2 and TRBJ2-7; D is ambiguous. Germline V gives CDR1 SGHTA, CDR2 FQGNSA. V was clipped by 3 bases and J by 0 bases, with 12 bases between them. This CDR3 is built from 15 residues. The CDR3 coding sequence is TGTGCCAGCAGCTTTTTACAGCTGAACTCCTACGAGCAGTACTTC. Translated: CASSFLQLNSYEQYF.

In its sample, this clone was seen once. The chain couples TRBV19 to TRBJ1-4; 9 bases line up with TRBD1. The CDR3 length is 14 residues. V gave up 7 bases and J gave up 7 bases; unmatched junction bases: 7. The V gene's germline CDR1 is LNHDA and CDR2 SQIVND (reference sequence). The CDR3 loop reads CASNPGQGGEKLFF. DNA for the CDR3: TGTGCCAGTAACCCGGGACAGGGTGGTGAAAAACTGTTTTTT.

Only a few counts were recorded for this clone. This sequence joins TRBV6-6 and TRBJ1-3, with 7 nucleotides matching TRBD1. CDR3 length: 16 amino acids. The germline V gene encodes CDR1 MNHNY and CDR2 SVGAGI (reference sequence). V shed 2 bases, J shed 0 bases, and the junction held 4 bases outside the gene matches. The CDR3 is CASSYTGQSSGNTIYF. DNA of the CDR3: TGTGCCAGCAGTTACACGGGACAGAGCTCTGGAAACACCATATATTTT.

This clone was picked up one time. The V and J genes are TRBV27 and TRBJ2-6, with unresolved D. Trimming pared 5 bases from V and 6 bases from J, leaving 14 bases between. This CDR3 region has 15 residues. From germline, CDR1 is MNHEY and CDR2 SMNVEV (reference sequence). The CDR3 DNA is TGTGCCAGCAGTACCGACCCCGGAGCGGCCAACGTCCTGACTTTC. Protein: CASSTDPGAANVLTF.

This chain joins TRBV5-1 and TRBJ2-3, with D tentatively TRBD1 (6 bases). Germline values: CDR1 SGHRS, CDR2 YFSETQ. V lost 0 bases, J lost 5 bases, and 10 bases lay in between. The CDR3 runs 14 residues. The CDR3 region is CASSLEQGQDTQYF. The CDR3 nucleotides are TGCGCCAGCAGCTTGGAACAGGGTCAAGATACGCAGTATTTT. Complete variable domain (other parts from reference TRBV5-1 and TRBJ2-3): KAGVTQTPRYLIKTRGQQVTLSCSPISGHRSVSWYQQTPGQGLQFLFEYFSETQRNKGNFPGRFSGRQFSNSRSEMNVSTLELGDSALYLCASSLEQGQDTQYFGPGTRLTVL.

This clone was detected only a few times. The gene calls are TRBV27 and TRBJ1-2; D possibly corresponds to TRBD1 (5 bases). Trimming left V 6 bases short and J 4 bases short, with 12 bases between. Germline CDR1 MNHEY, CDR2 SMNVEV (reference sequence). This CDR3 comprises 13 residues. CDR3 nucleotide sequence: TGTGCCAGCAGAAAGACAGTTGGCTATGGCTACACCTTC. Translated: CASRKTVGYGYTF.

This sequence joins TRBV18 and TRBJ2-1; TRBD2 matches 12 bases. The CDR3 is 14 amino acids. Trimming at V came to 6 bases and at J to 8 bases, leaving 5 bases not matched to a gene. CDR1 is KGHSH and CDR2 is LQKENI in the germline V gene. CDR3 nucleotide sequence: TGTGCCAGCTCCCGGACTAGCGGGGCAGATGAGCAGTTCTTC. Translating gives CASSRTSGADEQFF.

The chain uses TRBV2 and TRBJ2-5, with TRBD1 identical over 7 bases. The J segment lost 2 bases and the V segment lost 10 bases, leaving 13 bases of the junction unmatched. Germline lookup yields CDR1 SNHLY and CDR2 FYNNEI. This CDR3 spans 15 amino acids. CDR3 region: CATKGNRGYQETQYF. CDR3 DNA: TGTGCCACCAAAGGGAACAGGGGCTATCAAGAGACCCAGTACTTC.